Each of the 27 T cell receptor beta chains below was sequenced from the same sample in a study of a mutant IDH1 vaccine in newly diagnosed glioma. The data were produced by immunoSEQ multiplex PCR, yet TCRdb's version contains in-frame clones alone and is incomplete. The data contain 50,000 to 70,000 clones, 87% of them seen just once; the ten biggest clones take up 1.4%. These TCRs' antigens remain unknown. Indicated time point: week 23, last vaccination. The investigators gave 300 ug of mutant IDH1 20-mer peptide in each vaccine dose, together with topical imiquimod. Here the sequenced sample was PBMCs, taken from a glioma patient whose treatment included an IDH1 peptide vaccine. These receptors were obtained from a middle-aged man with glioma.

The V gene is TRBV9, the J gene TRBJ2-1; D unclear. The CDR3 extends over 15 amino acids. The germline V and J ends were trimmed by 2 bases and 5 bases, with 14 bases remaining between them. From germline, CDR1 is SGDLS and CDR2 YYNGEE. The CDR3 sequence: CASSVSQYLNNEQFF. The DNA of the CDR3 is TGTGCCAGCAGCGTTTCGCAATATCTTAACAATGAGCAGTTCTTC. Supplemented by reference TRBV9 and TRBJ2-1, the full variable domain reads DSGVTQTPKHLITATGQRVTLRCSPRSGDLSVYWYQQSLDQGLQFLIQYYNGEERAKGNILERFSAQQFPDLHSELNLSSLELGDSALYFCASSVSQYLNNEQFFGPGTRLTVL.

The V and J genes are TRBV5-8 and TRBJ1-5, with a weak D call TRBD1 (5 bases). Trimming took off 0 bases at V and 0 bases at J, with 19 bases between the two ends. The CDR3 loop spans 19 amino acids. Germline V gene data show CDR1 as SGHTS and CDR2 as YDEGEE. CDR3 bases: TGTGCCAGCAGCTTGGCCCTCGGGGGACGGTCGCTTAGCAATCAGCCCCAGCATTTT. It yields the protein CASSLALGGRSLSNQPQHF.

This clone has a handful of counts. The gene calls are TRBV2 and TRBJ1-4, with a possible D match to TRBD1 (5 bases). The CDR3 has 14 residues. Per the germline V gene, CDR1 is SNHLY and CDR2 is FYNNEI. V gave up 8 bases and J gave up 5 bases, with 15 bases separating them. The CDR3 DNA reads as TGTGCCAGCCTCCGGGACCTATTAAATGAAAAACTGTTTTTT. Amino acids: CASLRDLLNEKLFF.

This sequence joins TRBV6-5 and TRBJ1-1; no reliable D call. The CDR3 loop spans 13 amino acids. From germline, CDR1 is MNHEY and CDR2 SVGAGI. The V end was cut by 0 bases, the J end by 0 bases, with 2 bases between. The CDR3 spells CASSYSLNTEAFF. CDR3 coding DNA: TGTGCCAGCAGTTACTCCCTGAACACTGAAGCTTTCTTT.

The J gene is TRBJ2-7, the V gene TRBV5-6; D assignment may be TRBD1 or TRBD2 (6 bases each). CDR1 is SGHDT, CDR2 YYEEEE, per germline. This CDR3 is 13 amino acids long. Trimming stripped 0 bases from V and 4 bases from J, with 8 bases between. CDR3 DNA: TGTGCCAGCAGCTTGGTAGGGGGGTACGAGCAGTACTTC. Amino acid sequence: CASSLVGGYEQYF.

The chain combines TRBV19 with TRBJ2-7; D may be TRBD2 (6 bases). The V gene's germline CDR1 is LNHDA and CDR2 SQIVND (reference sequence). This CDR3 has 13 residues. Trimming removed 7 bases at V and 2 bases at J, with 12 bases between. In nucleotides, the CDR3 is TGTGCCAGTACGTCTAGCGATACCTACGAGCAGTACTTC. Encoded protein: CASTSSDTYEQYF. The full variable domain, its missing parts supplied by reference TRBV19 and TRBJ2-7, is DGGITQSPKYLFRKEGQNVTLSCEQNLNHDAMYWYRQDPGQGLRLIYYSQIVNDFQKGDIAEGYSVSREKKESFPLTVTSAQKNPTAFYLCASTSSDTYEQYFGPGTRLTVT.

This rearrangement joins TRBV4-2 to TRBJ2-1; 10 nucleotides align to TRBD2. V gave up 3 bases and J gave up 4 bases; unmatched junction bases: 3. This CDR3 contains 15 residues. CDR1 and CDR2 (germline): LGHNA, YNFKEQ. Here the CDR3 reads CASSQGAGGYNEQFF. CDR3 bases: TGTGCCAGCAGCCAGGGAGCGGGAGGGTACAATGAGCAGTTCTTC.

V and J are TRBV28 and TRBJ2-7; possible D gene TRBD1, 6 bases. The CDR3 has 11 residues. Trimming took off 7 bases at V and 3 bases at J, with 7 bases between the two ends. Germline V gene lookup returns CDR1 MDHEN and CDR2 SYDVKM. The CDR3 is CASNRDYEQYF. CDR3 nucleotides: TGTGCCAGCAACAGGGACTACGAGCAGTACTTC.

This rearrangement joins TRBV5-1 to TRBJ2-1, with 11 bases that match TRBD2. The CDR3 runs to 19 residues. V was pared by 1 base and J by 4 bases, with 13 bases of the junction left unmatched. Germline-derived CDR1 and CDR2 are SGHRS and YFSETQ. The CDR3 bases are TGCGCCAGCAGCTTGACTAGCGGGGGAACGCTTAGGCCTTACAATGAGCAGTTCTTC. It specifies CASSLTSGGTLRPYNEQFF.

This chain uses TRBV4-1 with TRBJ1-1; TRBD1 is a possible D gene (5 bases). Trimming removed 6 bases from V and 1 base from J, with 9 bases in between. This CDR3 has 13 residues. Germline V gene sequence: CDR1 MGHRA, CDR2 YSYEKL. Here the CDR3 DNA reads TGCGCCAGCAGACCCACAGGGAACACTGAAGCTTTCTTT. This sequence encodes CASRPTGNTEAFF.

The CDR3 DNA sequence: TGTGCCAGCAGTGAAAAGGCCGTCCCCAGCTCCTACGAGCAGTACTTC. As protein: CASSEKAVPSSYEQYF. The rearrangement links TRBV6-1 to TRBJ2-7; unclear D gene. V was clipped by 2 bases and J by 0 bases, with 14 bases between them. The CDR3 has 16 amino acids. Germline V gene lookup returns CDR1 MNHNS and CDR2 SASEGT.

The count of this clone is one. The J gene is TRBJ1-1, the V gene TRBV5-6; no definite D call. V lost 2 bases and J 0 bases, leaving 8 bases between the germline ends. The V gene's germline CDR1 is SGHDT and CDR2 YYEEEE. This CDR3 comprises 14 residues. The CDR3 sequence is CASSFVHMNTEAFF. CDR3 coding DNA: TGTGCCAGCAGCTTCGTCCACATGAACACTGAAGCTTTCTTT.

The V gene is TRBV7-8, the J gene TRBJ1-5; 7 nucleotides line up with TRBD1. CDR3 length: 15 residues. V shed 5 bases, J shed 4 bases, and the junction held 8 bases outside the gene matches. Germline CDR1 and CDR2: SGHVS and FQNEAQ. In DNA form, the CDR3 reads TGTGCCAGCAGCCCCGGGACAGAATTTAATCAGCCCCAGCATTTT. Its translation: CASSPGTEFNQPQHF.

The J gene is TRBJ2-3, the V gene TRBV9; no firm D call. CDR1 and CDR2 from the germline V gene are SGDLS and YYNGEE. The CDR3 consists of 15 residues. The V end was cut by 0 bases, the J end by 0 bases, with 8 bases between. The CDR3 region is CASSVGTTSTDTQYF. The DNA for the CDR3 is TGTGCCAGCAGCGTAGGGACGACTAGCACAGATACGCAGTATTTT.

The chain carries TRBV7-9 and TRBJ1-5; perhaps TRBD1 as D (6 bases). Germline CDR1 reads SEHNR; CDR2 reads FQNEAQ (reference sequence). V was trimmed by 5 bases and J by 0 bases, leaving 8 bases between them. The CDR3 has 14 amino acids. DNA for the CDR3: TGTGCCAGCAGCCGGACAGATAGCAATCAGCCCCAGCATTTT. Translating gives CASSRTDSNQPQHF.

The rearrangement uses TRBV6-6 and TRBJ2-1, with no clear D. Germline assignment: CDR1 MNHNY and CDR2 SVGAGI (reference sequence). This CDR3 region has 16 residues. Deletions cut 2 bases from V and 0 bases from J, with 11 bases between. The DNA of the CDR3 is TGTGCCAGCAGTTACGCTCCCTTGAGCTCCTACAATGAGCAGTTCTTC. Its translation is CASSYAPLSSYNEQFF.

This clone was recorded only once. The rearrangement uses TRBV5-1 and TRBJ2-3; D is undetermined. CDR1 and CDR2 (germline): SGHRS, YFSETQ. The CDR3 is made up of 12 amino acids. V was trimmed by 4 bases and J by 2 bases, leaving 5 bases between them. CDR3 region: CASSPATDTQYF. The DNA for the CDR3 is TGCGCCAGCAGCCCAGCCACAGATACGCAGTATTTT.

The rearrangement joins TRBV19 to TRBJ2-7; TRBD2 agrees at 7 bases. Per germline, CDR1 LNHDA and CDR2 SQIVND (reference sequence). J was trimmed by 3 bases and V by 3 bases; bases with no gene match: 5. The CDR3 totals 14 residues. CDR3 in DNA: TGTGCCAGTAGTATTGCTCTAGCGGTCTACGAGCAGTACTTC. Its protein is CASSIALAVYEQYF. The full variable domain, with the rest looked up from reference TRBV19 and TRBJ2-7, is DGGITQSPKYLFRKEGQNVTLSCEQNLNHDAMYWYRQDPGQGLRLIYYSQIVNDFQKGDIAEGYSVSREKKESFPLTVTSAQKNPTAFYLCASSIALAVYEQYFGPGTRLTVT.

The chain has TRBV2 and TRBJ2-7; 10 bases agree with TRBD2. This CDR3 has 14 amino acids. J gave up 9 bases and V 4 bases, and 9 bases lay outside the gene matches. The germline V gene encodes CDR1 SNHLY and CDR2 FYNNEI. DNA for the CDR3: TGTGCCAGCAGTGGGACGGCTAGCGGGAGATGGCAGTACTTC. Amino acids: CASSGTASGRWQYF.

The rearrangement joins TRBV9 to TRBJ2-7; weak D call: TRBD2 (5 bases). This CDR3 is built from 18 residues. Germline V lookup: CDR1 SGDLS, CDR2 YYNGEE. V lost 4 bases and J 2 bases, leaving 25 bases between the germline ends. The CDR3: CASSRSHGVGSVPYEQYF. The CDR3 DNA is TGTGCCAGCAGCCGCTCCCACGGGGTAGGGTCGGTCCCCTACGAGCAGTACTTC. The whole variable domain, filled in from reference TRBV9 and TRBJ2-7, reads DSGVTQTPKHLITATGQRVTLRCSPRSGDLSVYWYQQSLDQGLQFLIQYYNGEERAKGNILERFSAQQFPDLHSELNLSSLELGDSALYFCASSRSHGVGSVPYEQYFGPGTRLTVT.

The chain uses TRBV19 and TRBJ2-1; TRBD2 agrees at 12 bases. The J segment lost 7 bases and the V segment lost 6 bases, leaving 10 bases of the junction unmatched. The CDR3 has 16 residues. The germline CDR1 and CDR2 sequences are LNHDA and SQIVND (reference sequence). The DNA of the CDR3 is TGTGCCAGTAGCCTCTTGCGGACTAGCGGGATTAATGAGCAGTTCTTC. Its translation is CASSLLRTSGINEQFF.

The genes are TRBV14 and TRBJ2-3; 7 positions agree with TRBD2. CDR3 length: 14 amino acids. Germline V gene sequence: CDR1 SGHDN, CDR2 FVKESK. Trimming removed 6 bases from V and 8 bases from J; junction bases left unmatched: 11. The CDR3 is CASRLGGNSGTQYF. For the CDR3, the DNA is TGTGCCAGCAGATTGGGAGGGAATAGCGGTACGCAGTATTTT. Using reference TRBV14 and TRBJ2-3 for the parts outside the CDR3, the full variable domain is EAGVTQFPSHSVIEKGQTVTLRCDPISGHDNLYWYRRVMGKEIKFLLHFVKESKQDESGMPNNRFLAERTGGTYSTLKVQPAELEDSGVYFCASRLGGNSGTQYFGPGTRLTVL.

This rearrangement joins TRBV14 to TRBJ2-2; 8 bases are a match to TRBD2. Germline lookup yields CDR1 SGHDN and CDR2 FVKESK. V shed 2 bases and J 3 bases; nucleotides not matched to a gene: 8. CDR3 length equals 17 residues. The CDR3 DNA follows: TGTGCCAGCAGCCAAACCTTAGAGCGGGAGTACACCGGGGAGCTGTTTTTT. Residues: CASSQTLEREYTGELFF.

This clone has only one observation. The CDR3 sequence: CASSFRESSYEQYF. In DNA form, the CDR3 reads TGTGCCAGCAGCTTCCGGGAGTCTTCCTACGAGCAGTACTTC. The chain uses TRBV7-9 and TRBJ2-7; TRBD2 might be the D (6 bases). This CDR3 region has 14 residues. V was shortened by 3 bases and J by 1 base, with 10 bases between the two germline ends. Germline CDR1 reads SEHNR; CDR2 reads FQNEAQ (reference sequence).

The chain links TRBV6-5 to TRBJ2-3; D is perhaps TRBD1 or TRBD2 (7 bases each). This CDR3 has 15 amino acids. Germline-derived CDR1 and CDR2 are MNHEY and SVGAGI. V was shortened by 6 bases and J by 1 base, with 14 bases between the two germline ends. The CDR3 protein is CASRPRGGRTDTQYF. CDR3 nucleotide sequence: TGTGCCAGCAGACCCAGGGGGGGGCGCACAGATACGCAGTATTTT.

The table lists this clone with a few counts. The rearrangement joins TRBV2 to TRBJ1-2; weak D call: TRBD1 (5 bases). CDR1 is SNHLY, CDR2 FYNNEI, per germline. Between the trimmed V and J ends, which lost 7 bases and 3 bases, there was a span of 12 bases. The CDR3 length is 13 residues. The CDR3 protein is CASITTGDYGYTF. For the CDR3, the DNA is TGTGCCAGCATCACGACGGGGGACTATGGCTACACCTTC.

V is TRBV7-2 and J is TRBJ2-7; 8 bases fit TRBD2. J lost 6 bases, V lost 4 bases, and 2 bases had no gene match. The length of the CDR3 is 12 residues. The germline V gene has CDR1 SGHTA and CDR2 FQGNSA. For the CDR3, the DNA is TGTGCCAGCAGCTCGGGACTAGTCGAGCAGTACTTC. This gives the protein CASSSGLVEQYF.